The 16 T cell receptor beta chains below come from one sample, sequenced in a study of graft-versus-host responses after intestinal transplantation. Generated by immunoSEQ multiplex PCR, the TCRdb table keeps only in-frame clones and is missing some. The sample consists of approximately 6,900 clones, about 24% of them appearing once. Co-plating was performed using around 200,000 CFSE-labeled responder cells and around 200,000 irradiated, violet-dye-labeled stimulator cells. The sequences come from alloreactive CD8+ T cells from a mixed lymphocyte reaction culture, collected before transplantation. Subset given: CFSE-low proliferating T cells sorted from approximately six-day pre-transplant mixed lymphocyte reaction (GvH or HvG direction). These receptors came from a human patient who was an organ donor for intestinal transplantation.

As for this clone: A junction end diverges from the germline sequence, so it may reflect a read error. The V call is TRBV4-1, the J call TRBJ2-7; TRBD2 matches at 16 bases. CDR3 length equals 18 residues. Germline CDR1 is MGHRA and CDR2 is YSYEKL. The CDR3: CGSIQGTSGRDLSYEQYF. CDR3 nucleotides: TGCGGCAGCATCCAAGGGACTAGCGGGAGGGACCTCTCCTACGAGCAGTACTTC.

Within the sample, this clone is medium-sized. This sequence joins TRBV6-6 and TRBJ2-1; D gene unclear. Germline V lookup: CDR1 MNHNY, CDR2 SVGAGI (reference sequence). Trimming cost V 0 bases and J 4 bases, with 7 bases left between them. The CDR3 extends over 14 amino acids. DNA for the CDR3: TGTGCCAGCAGTTACTCGATAGCTTACAATGAGCAGTTCTTC. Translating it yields CASSYSIAYNEQFF.

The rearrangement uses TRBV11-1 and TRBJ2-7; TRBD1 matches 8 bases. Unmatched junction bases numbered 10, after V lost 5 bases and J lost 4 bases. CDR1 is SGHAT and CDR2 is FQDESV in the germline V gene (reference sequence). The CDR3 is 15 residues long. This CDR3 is CASSPRQGPYYEQYF. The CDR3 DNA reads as TGTGCCAGCAGCCCCCGACAGGGGCCCTATTACGAGCAGTACTTC. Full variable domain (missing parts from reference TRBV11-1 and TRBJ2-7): EAEVAQSPRYKITEKSQAVAFWCDPISGHATLYWYRQILGQGPELLVQFQDESVVDDSQLPKDRFSAERLKGVDSTLKIQPAELGDSAMYLCASSPRQGPYYEQYFGPGTRLTVT.

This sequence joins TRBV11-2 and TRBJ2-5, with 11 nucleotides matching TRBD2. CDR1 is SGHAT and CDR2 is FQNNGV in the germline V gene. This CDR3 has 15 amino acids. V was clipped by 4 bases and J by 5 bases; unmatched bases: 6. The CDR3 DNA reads TGTGCCAGCAGCTCGGGACTAGCGGCCTCGGAGACCCAGTACTTC. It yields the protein CASSSGLAASETQYF.

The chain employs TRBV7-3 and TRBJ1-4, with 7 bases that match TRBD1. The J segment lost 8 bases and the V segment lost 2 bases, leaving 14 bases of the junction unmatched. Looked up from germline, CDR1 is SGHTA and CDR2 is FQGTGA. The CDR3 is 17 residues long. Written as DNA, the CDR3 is TGTGCCAGCAGCTTATGGCCACCACAGGGGAAGGGGGAAAAACTGTTTTTT. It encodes CASSLWPPQGKGEKLFF.

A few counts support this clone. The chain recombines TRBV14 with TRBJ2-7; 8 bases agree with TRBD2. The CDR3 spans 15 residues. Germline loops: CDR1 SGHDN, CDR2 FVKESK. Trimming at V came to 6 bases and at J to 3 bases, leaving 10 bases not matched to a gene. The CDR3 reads CASRQDGRGDYEQYF. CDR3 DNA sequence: TGTGCCAGCAGGCAGGACGGGCGGGGGGACTACGAGCAGTACTTC.

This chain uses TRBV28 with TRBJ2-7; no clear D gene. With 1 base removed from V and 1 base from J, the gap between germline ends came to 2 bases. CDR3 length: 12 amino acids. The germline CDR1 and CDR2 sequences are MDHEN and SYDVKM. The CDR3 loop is CASSLLSYEQYF. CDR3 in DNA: TGTGCCAGCAGTTTATTGTCCTACGAGCAGTACTTC. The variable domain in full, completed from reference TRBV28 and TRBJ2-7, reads DVKVTQSSRYLVKRTGEKVFLECVQDMDHENMFWYRQDPGLGLRLIYFSYDVKMKEKGDIPEGYSVSREKKERFSLILESASTNQTSMYLCASSLLSYEQYFGPGTRLTVT.

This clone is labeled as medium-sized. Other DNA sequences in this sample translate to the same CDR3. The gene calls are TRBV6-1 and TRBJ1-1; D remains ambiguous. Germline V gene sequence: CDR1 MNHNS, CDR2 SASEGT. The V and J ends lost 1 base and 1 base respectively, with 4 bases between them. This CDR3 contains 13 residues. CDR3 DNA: TGTGCCAGCAGTGAAGGGGGGAACACTGAAGCTTTCTTT. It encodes CASSEGGNTEAFF.

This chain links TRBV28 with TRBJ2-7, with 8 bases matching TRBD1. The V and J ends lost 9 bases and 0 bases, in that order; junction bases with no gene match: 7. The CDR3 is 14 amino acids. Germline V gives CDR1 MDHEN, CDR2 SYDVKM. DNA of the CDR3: TGTGCCAGGTTCGACAGGGGACGCTCCTACGAGCAGTACTTC. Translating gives CARFDRGRSYEQYF.

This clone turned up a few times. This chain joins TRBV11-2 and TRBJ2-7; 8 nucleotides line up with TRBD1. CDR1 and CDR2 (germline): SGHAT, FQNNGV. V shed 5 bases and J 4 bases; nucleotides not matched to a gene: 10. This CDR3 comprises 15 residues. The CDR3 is CASSPRQGPYYEQYF. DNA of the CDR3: TGTGCCAGCAGCCCCCGACAGGGGCCCTATTACGAGCAGTACTTC.

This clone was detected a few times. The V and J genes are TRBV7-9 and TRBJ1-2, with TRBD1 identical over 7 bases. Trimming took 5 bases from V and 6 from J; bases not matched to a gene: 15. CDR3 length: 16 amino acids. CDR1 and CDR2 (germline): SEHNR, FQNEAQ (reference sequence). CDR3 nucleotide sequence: TGTGCCAGCAGCCCAACCGGGACAGTCCTACTCAATGGCTACACCTTC. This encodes CASSPTGTVLLNGYTF. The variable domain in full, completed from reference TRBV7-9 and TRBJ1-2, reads DTGVSQNPRHKITKRGQNVTFRCDPISEHNRLYWYRQTLGQGPEFLTYFQNEAQLEKSRLLSDRFSAERPKGSFSTLEIQRTEQGDSAMYLCASSPTGTVLLNGYTFGSGTRLTVV.

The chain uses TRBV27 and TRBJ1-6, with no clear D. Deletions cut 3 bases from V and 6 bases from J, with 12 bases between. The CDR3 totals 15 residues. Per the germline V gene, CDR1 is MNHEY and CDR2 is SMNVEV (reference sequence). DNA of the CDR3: TGTGCCAGCAGTTTCTGGACTGAGGGTAATTCACCCCTCCACTTT. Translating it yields CASSFWTEGNSPLHF.

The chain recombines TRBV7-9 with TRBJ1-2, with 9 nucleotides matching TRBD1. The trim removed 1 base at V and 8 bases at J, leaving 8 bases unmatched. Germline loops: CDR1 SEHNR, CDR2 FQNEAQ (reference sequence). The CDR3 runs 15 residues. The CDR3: CASSLDGTGRNGYTF. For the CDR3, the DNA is TGTGCCAGCAGCTTAGATGGGACAGGGCGTAACGGCTACACCTTC.

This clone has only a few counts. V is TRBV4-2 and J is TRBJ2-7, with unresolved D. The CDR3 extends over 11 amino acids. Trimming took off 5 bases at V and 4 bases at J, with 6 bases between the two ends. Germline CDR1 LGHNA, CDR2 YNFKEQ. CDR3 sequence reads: CASSSGYEQYF. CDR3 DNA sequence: TGTGCCAGCAGCTCGGGTTACGAGCAGTACTTC.

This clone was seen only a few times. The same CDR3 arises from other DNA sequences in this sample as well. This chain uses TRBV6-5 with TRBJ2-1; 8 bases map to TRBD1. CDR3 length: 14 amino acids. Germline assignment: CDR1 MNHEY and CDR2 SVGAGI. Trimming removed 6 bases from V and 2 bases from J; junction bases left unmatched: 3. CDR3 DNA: TGTGCCAGCAGCCCGGACAGGGCCTACAATGAGCAGTTCTTC. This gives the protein CASSPDRAYNEQFF.

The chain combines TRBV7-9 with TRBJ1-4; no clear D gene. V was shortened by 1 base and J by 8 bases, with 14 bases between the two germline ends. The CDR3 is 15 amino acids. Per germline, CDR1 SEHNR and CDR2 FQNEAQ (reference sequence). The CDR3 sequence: CASSLGRPLREKLFF. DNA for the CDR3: TGTGCCAGCAGCTTAGGACGACCGCTCAGGGAAAAACTGTTTTTT. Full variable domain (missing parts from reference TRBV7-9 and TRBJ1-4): DTGVSQNPRHKITKRGQNVTFRCDPISEHNRLYWYRQTLGQGPEFLTYFQNEAQLEKSRLLSDRFSAERPKGSFSTLEIQRTEQGDSAMYLCASSLGRPLREKLFFGSGTQLSVL.